One TCR beta chain is described in this entry. These data come from a study of response to subunit inactivated influenza vaccine. This CDR3 is 19 amino acids long. Trimming at V came to 3 bases and at J to 7 bases, leaving 22 bases not matched to a gene. The V gene's germline CDR1 is SGHRS and CDR2 YFSETQ. TCRdb redid the calling of the RT-PCR reads with MiXCR, one entry per CDR3 protein. The sample includes hundreds of thousands of distinct CDR3 sequences, approximately 14% of them seen just once. The sample was PBMCs from blood, taken about 12 days after vaccination. V and J are TRBV5-1 and TRBJ2-1; 7 bases fit TRBD2. The clonotype originates from a man in his fifties who received an inactivated influenza vaccine. The CDR3 region is CASSSHVWPRVAGENEQFF. CDR3 coding DNA: TGCGCCAGCAGCTCCCACGTATGGCCCAGGGTAGCGGGTGAGAATGAGCAGTTCTTC.